These T cell receptor beta chains were read from a single sample in a study of cytomegalovirus exposure and HLA in healthy donors. This table comes from immunoSEQ multiplex PCR, and its TCRdb copy is limited to in-frame clones, with some not included. The sample holds roughly 100,000 clones, 86% seen once. The specimen was PBMCs. The receptors here all came from a woman aged 18-30 years in good health and CMV-seropositive. Each CDR3 is given with its conserved first and last residue. The D gene is left open where the match is weak. Clone size is stated in some rows and not others, as once, few, many or a class when expanded.

>TRBV5-1|TRBJ2-2|NA|NA
TGCGCCAGCAGCCCCCGGCCAAACGGAGGAGCCGGGGAGCTGTTTTTT
CASSPRPNGGAGELFF
>TRBV2|TRBJ1-2|NA|NA
TGTGCCAGCATTGTCACGACGGGAGATTCGGGCTACACCTTC
CASIVTTGDSGYTF
>TRBV7-8|TRBJ2-3|TRBD2|NA
TGTGCCAGCAGGGCAGCGGGAGCTAGCACAGATACGCAGTATTTT
CASRAAGASTDTQYF
>TRBV5-5|TRBJ2-2|TRBD1|NA
TGTGCCAGCAGCCGACAGGGGGCCCCATCCAACGCCGGGGAGCTGTTTTTT
CASSRQGAPSNAGELFF
>TRBV7-2|TRBJ1-1|TRBD1|NA
TGTGCCAGCAGCTTAGGTAGGACAGGGCGTCCGACTGAAGCTTTCTTT
CASSLGRTGRPTEAFF
>TRBV2|TRBJ2-7|TRBD1|NA
TGTGCCAGCAGTGATGGTTGGGACAGGACCTACGAGCAGTACTTC
CASSDGWDRTYEQYF
>TRBV9|TRBJ2-7|TRBD1|NA
TGTGCCAGCAGCGTAGCGGGACAGGGCTACGAGCAGTACTTC
CASSVAGQGYEQYF
>TRBV19|TRBJ1-1|TRBD1|NA
TGTGCCAGTGGACTTCGACAGGGAGGTGAAGCTTTCTTT
CASGLRQGGEAFF
>TRBV27|TRBJ2-3|NA|NA
TGTGCCAGCAGTTTAAGCGGCGGAATCACAGATACGCAGTATTTT
CASSLSGGITDTQYF
>TRBV10-3|TRBJ1-1|TRBD1|NA
TGTGCCATCAGTGGGGGACAGGGGCTTAGGGTGGAAGCTTTCTTT
CAISGGQGLRVEAFF
>TRBV20-1|TRBJ1-4|NA|NA
TGCAGTGCGGGACTTGGGGAAAAACTGTTTTTT
CSAGLGEKLFF
>TRBV29-1|TRBJ1-2|NA|few
TGCAGCGTAGCAACCCAGCCAGGAGGCTACACCTTC
CSVATQPGGYTF
>TRBV5-1|TRBJ2-5|TRBD2|NA
TGCGCCAGCAGCTTCATCAGCGGGAGTGGAGAGACCCAGTACTTC
CASSFISGSGETQYF
>TRBV6-4|TRBJ2-2|NA|few
TGTGCCAGCAGTGAAGGGGACACCGGGGAGCTGTTTTTT
CASSEGDTGELFF
>TRBV10-1|TRBJ2-1|NA|NA
TGCGCCAGCAGTCAGGGACTCTGGGTCAATGAGCAGTTCTTC
CASSQGLWVNEQFF
>TRBV6-5|TRBJ2-5|NA|once
TGTGCCAGCACCCCGAGGGTAGGGGAGACCCAGTACTTC
CASTPRVGETQYF
>TRBV11-3|TRBJ1-6|TRBD1|NA
TGTGCCAGCAGCTTTGGAGGACAGGGTAATTCACCCCTCCACTTT
CASSFGGQGNSPLHF
>TRBV6-5|TRBJ2-5|TRBD2|NA
TGTGCCAGCAGTTACTCCGGGCTAGCGGACCAAGAGACCCAGTACTTC
CASSYSGLADQETQYF
>TRBV5-1|TRBJ1-1|NA|NA
TGCGCCAGCAGCTTGAACCCAGGGCGGATGAACACTGAAGCTTTCTTT
CASSLNPGRMNTEAFF
>TRBV7-9|TRBJ1-6|NA|NA
TGTGCCAGCAGCTTACAGGGGTCGGGGTCACCCCTCCACTTT
CASSLQGSGSPLHF
>TRBV6-4|TRBJ2-7|NA|few
TGTGCCAGCAGTGAACAGGCGGGGACCTCTTCCTACGAGCAGTACTTC
CASSEQAGTSSYEQYF
>TRBV14|TRBJ2-7|TRBD2|once
TGTGCCAGCAGCCAAGGGCCAACGGGGGGGGACTACGAGCAGTACTTC
CASSQGPTGGDYEQYF
>TRBV7-9|TRBJ2-2|NA|NA
TGTGCCAGCAGCAAACCTAAAGGGGAGCTGTTTTTT
CASSKPKGELFF
>TRBV18|TRBJ2-3|TRBD2|NA
TGTGCCAGCTCACCCGGGACTAGCGGGAGTCAGGCAGATACGCAGTATTTT
CASSPGTSGSQADTQYF
>TRBV7-9|TRBJ2-1|NA|NA
TGTGCCAGCAGCTTATTGGGGGGAAAAGGGGATGAGCAGTTCTTC
CASSLLGGKGDEQFF
>TRBV30|TRBJ2-3|TRBD2|NA
TGTGCCTGGAGACCCGAGCTAGCGGCCAGCACAGATACGCAGTATTTT
CAWRPELAASTDTQYF
>TRBV28|TRBJ1-5|NA|NA
TGTGCCAGCAGTCCCCGATCTCGTGGCAACAATCAGCCCCAGCATTTT
CASSPRSRGNNQPQHF
>TRBV7-9|TRBJ1-6|NA|NA
TGTGCCAGCAGCGCCCCGGGTCTACTAGAGGGTTCACCCCTCCACTTT
CASSAPGLLEGSPLHF
>TRBV2|TRBJ2-2|NA|NA
TGTGCCACCTTGGGGGGGCAGTCTTTCGGGGAGCTGTTTTTT
CATLGGQSFGELFF
>TRBV11-3|TRBJ2-5|NA|once
TGTGCCAGCAGCTCGGGGAACTACCAAGAGACCCAGTACTTC
CASSSGNYQETQYF
>TRBV7-9|TRBJ2-3|TRBD1|NA
TGTGCCAGCAGAATTGACAGGGTCACAGATACGCAGTATTTT
CASRIDRVTDTQYF
>TRBV28|TRBJ1-1|NA|NA
TGTGCCAGCAGTCCAGGGTATGGGGCTTTCTTT
CASSPGYGAFF
>TRBV28|TRBJ2-4|TRBD1|NA
TGTGCCAGTTGTGGGACAGAAAACATTCAGTACTTC
CASCGTENIQYF
>TRBV30|TRBJ2-1|NA|many
TGTGCCTGGAGTCCATCAGGCAATGAGCAGTTCTTC
CAWSPSGNEQFF
>TRBV19|TRBJ2-3|NA|NA
TGTGCCAGTAGTATCTCCGAAGCGGGTACGCAGTATTTT
CASSISEAGTQYF
>TRBV28|TRBJ1-2|NA|NA
TGTGCCAGCAGTTCCGCTATGGGAGCCAGCTATGGCTACACCTTC
CASSSAMGASYGYTF
>TRBV29-1|TRBJ2-5|NA|NA
TGCAGCGTCGGACTCCGGCTTCAAGAGACCCAGTACTTC
CSVGLRLQETQYF
>TRBV5-5|TRBJ2-3|TRBD2|NA
TGTGCCAGCAGCTTGGCCGTAGCGGGGAGGCGCACAGATACGCAGTATTTT
CASSLAVAGRRTDTQYF
>TRBV29-1|TRBJ1-2|NA|NA
TGCAGCGTCGGTTCCCTATATGGCTACACCTTC
CSVGSLYGYTF
>TRBV15|TRBJ2-7|NA|NA
TGTGCCACCAGCAGAGATACAGGGACCTACGAGCAGTACTTC
CATSRDTGTYEQYF
>TRBV5-4|TRBJ2-1|NA|NA
TGTGCCAGCAGCCCCTCAATGTGGGGCGATAATGAGCAGTTCTTC
CASSPSMWGDNEQFF
>TRBV7-2|TRBJ2-5|NA|NA
TGTGCCAGCAGGCTTGACTCGACGACAGGGACCCAGTACTTC
CASRLDSTTGTQYF
>TRBV6-5|TRBJ2-2|NA|NA
TGTGCCAGCGTCTCCAGGGCCGGGGAGCTGTTTTTT
CASVSRAGELFF
>TRBV27|TRBJ1-2|TRBD1|NA
TGTGCCAGCAGTTTTGGGGGGACAGGGGGTGGCTACACCTTC
CASSFGGTGGGYTF
>TRBV6-1|TRBJ1-2|TRBD1|NA
TGTGCCAGCAGAGACCCGACAGGGGGCTGGTATGGCTACACCTTC
CASRDPTGGWYGYTF
>TRBV6-5|TRBJ2-1|NA|NA
TGTGCCAGCAGTTACTCCAGGGGTCTAGGGAATGAGCAGTTCTTC
CASSYSRGLGNEQFF